This is a list of T cell receptor beta chains from one sample in a study of metastatic and nonmetastatic thyroid tumors. TCRdb re-analyzed the PCR reads using MiXCR. This sample has 50,000 or so clones, with roughly 23% found just once. Input material: blood. The receptors originated from a male donor with papillary thyroid cancer or a benign thyroid nodule (not recorded which). Some clones in this sample may be carry-over from other donors' samples. Both conserved end residues are part of each CDR3. Fields, in order: V gene, J gene, D gene, clone size, CDR3 protein, CDR3 DNA. D genes are given only for firm matches. For some rows the clone size is stated as once, few or many, or as a class when expanded; others skip it.

V gene: TRBV7-3
J gene: TRBJ2-2
D gene: .
clone size: .
CDR3 protein: CACRDTYTVELFF
CDR3 DNA: TGTGCCTGCCGGGACACCTACACCGTGGAGCTGTTTTTT

V gene: TRBV10-3
J gene: TRBJ1-2
D gene: TRBD1
clone size: few
CDR3 protein: CAITPMDRLPQLDGYTF
CDR3 DNA: TGTGCCATCACCCCAATGGACAGGCTCCCCCAGTTGGATGGCTACACCTTC

V gene: TRBV7-9
J gene: TRBJ2-3
D gene: .
clone size: many
CDR3 protein: CATPGTVTDTQYF
CDR3 DNA: TGTGCCACCCCCGGGACCGTTACAGATACGCAGTATTTT

V gene: TRBV6-1
J gene: TRBJ2-3
D gene: TRBD1
clone size: .
CDR3 protein: CASSEETGGTDTQYF
CDR3 DNA: TGTGCCAGCAGTGAGGAGACAGGGGGCACAGATACGCAGTATTTT

V gene: TRBV20-1
J gene: TRBJ1-6
D gene: TRBD1
clone size: .
CDR3 protein: CSAPGQGALSSPLHF
CDR3 DNA: TGCAGTGCCCCGGGACAGGGGGCGCTGAGTTCACCCCTCCACTTT

V gene: TRBV5-6
J gene: TRBJ1-2
D gene: TRBD1
clone size: many
CDR3 protein: CASSLGPGQGAFSYGYTF
CDR3 DNA: TGTGCCAGCAGCTTGGGTCCGGGACAGGGGGCTTTTAGCTATGGCTACACCTTC

V gene: TRBV30
J gene: TRBJ1-2
D gene: .
clone size: .
CDR3 protein: CAWSMAGSEGYTF
CDR3 DNA: TGTGCCTGGAGTATGGCGGGCTCGGAGGGCTACACCTTC

V gene: TRBV4-1
J gene: TRBJ1-2
D gene: .
clone size: many
CDR3 protein: CASSQGRGGDIYGYTF
CDR3 DNA: TGCGCCAGCAGCCAAGGTCGGGGGGGGGATATCTATGGCTACACCTTC

V gene: TRBV24-1
J gene: TRBJ2-3
D gene: TRBD2
clone size: many
CDR3 protein: CATRESGGSDTQYF
CDR3 DNA: TGTGCCACCAGAGAGAGCGGGGGGTCAGATACGCAGTATTTT

V gene: TRBV6-4
J gene: TRBJ1-2
D gene: .
clone size: many
CDR3 protein: CASRGEEGDYGYTF
CDR3 DNA: TGTGCCAGCCGCGGGGAGGAGGGTGACTATGGCTACACCTTC

V gene: TRBV6-1
J gene: TRBJ1-6
D gene: TRBD1
clone size: many
CDR3 protein: CASSLGTGRNSPLHF
CDR3 DNA: TGTGCCAGCAGTCTAGGGACAGGGCGTAATTCACCCCTCCACTTT

V gene: TRBV7-6
J gene: TRBJ2-7
D gene: .
clone size: .
CDR3 protein: CASSPSAGSYGQYF
CDR3 DNA: TGTGCCAGCAGCCCCAGCGCGGGGTCCTACGGGCAGTACTTC

V gene: TRBV4-1
J gene: TRBJ2-1
D gene: TRBD2
clone size: few
CDR3 protein: CASSQAGLGGNEQFF
CDR3 DNA: TGCGCCAGCAGCCAGGCGGGACTGGGGGGGAATGAGCAGTTCTTC

V gene: TRBV5-4
J gene: TRBJ2-1
D gene: TRBD2
clone size: many
CDR3 protein: CASSRGTSGMAEQFF
CDR3 DNA: TGTGCCAGCAGCCGAGGGACTAGCGGGATGGCTGAGCAGTTCTTC

V gene: TRBV28
J gene: TRBJ2-7
D gene: .
clone size: .
CDR3 protein: CASSPRGSVSSYEQYF
CDR3 DNA: TGTGCCAGCAGTCCCCGAGGGTCAGTGAGCTCCTACGAGCAGTACTTC

V gene: TRBV3-1
J gene: TRBJ1-6
D gene: .
clone size: .
CDR3 protein: CASSQDRFNSPLHF
CDR3 DNA: TGTGCCAGCAGCCAGGACAGATTTAATTCACCCCTCCACTTT

V gene: TRBV11-2
J gene: TRBJ1-4
D gene: TRBD1
clone size: many
CDR3 protein: CASSLGDRDNEKLFF
CDR3 DNA: TGTGCCAGCAGCTTAGGGGACAGGGATAATGAAAAACTGTTTTTT

V gene: TRBV5-1
J gene: TRBJ1-2
D gene: .
clone size: many
CDR3 protein: CASNSGLGYTF
CDR3 DNA: TGCGCCAGCAACAGTGGACTAGGTTACACCTTC

V gene: TRBV5-1
J gene: TRBJ1-3
D gene: .
clone size: .
CDR3 protein: CASSLEFSGNTIYF
CDR3 DNA: TGCGCCAGCAGCTTGGAGTTCTCTGGAAACACCATATATTTT

V gene: TRBV29-1
J gene: TRBJ1-4
D gene: TRBD1
clone size: many
CDR3 protein: CSVGTGPGYWGNEKLFF
CDR3 DNA: TGCAGCGTTGGGACAGGTCCAGGGTATTGGGGTAATGAAAAACTGTTTTTT

V gene: TRBV30
J gene: TRBJ1-6
D gene: .
clone size: many
CDR3 protein: CAWGRIDSPLHF
CDR3 DNA: TGTGCCTGGGGACGGATCGATTCACCCCTCCACTTT

V gene: TRBV6-2/TRBV6-3
J gene: TRBJ2-7
D gene: .
clone size: many
CDR3 protein: CASSIRATALYEQYF
CDR3 DNA: TGTGCCAGCAGCATTAGGGCTACAGCATTATACGAGCAGTACTTC

V gene: TRBV2
J gene: TRBJ1-4
D gene: .
clone size: few
CDR3 protein: CASMENSGGTLFF
CDR3 DNA: TGTGCCAGCATGGAAAATTCGGGGGGCACGCTGTTTTTT

V gene: TRBV30
J gene: TRBJ1-1
D gene: .
clone size: .
CDR3 protein: CAWFRRTEAFF
CDR3 DNA: TGTGCCTGGTTTAGGAGAACTGAAGCTTTCTTT

V gene: TRBV6-1
J gene: TRBJ1-6
D gene: .
clone size: .
CDR3 protein: CASSPQRAVLHF
CDR3 DNA: TGTGCCAGCAGTCCACAGCGGGCGGTCCTCCACTTT

V gene: TRBV20-1
J gene: TRBJ2-4
D gene: .
clone size: medium-sized
CDR3 protein: CSATFSQDLGIQYF
CDR3 DNA: TGCAGTGCTACTTTTAGTCAAGACTTGGGCATTCAGTACTTC

V gene: TRBV5-1
J gene: TRBJ1-5
D gene: TRBD1
clone size: few
CDR3 protein: CASRRPGGMFYSNQPQHF
CDR3 DNA: TGCGCCAGCAGAAGGCCAGGGGGAATGTTCTATAGCAATCAGCCCCAGCATTTT

V gene: TRBV6-1
J gene: TRBJ1-2
D gene: TRBD1
clone size: many
CDR3 protein: CASSELPTGGDGYTF
CDR3 DNA: TGTGCCAGCAGTGAACTTCCAACAGGGGGCGATGGCTACACCTTC

V gene: TRBV6-1
J gene: TRBJ1-5
D gene: TRBD1
clone size: many
CDR3 protein: CASSMGQSSNQPQHF
CDR3 DNA: TGTGCCAGCAGTATGGGACAGAGTAGCAATCAGCCCCAGCATTTT

V gene: TRBV7-2
J gene: TRBJ2-7
D gene: .
clone size: .
CDR3 protein: CASSPWGDTYEQYF
CDR3 DNA: TGTGCCAGCAGCCCCTGGGGGGACACCTACGAGCAGTACTTC

V gene: TRBV9
J gene: TRBJ2-6
D gene: .
clone size: many
CDR3 protein: CASSVGGANVLTF
CDR3 DNA: TGTGCCAGCAGCGTAGGCGGGGCCAACGTCCTGACTTTC

V gene: TRBV6-1
J gene: TRBJ2-3
D gene: .
clone size: .
CDR3 protein: CASSAGSHTDTQYF
CDR3 DNA: TGTGCCAGCAGTGCAGGCTCCCACACAGATACGCAGTATTTT

V gene: TRBV5-1
J gene: TRBJ1-6
D gene: .
clone size: .
CDR3 protein: CASSFGDLGNSPLHF
CDR3 DNA: TGCGCCAGCAGCTTTGGCGACTTGGGAAATTCACCCCTCCACTTT

V gene: TRBV5-1
J gene: TRBJ1-5
D gene: .
clone size: many
CDR3 protein: CASSLSWGNQPQHF
CDR3 DNA: TGCGCCAGCAGCTTGAGCTGGGGAAATCAGCCCCAGCATTTT

V gene: TRBV11-2
J gene: TRBJ2-3
D gene: .
clone size: many
CDR3 protein: CASSLGGKDTQYF
CDR3 DNA: TGTGCCAGCAGCTTAGGGGGAAAAGATACGCAGTATTTT

V gene: TRBV5-1
J gene: TRBJ2-7
D gene: TRBD2
clone size: once
CDR3 protein: CASSLREGTMAYEQYF
CDR3 DNA: TGCGCCAGCAGCTTGCGGGAGGGGACTATGGCGTACGAGCAGTACTTC

V gene: TRBV28
J gene: TRBJ1-5
D gene: .
clone size: few
CDR3 protein: CASRTADSNQPQHF
CDR3 DNA: TGTGCCAGCCGGACAGCAGATAGCAATCAGCCCCAGCATTTT

V gene: TRBV6-1
J gene: TRBJ1-6
D gene: .
clone size: medium-sized
CDR3 protein: CASSEQSYNSPLHF
CDR3 DNA: TGTGCCAGCAGTGAACAGTCCTATAATTCGCCCCTCCACTTT

V gene: TRBV6-1
J gene: TRBJ1-2
D gene: .
clone size: .
CDR3 protein: CASTGHTDGDGYTF
CDR3 DNA: TGTGCCAGCACCGGACACACCGACGGTGACGGCTACACCTTC

V gene: TRBV20-1
J gene: TRBJ2-7
D gene: .
clone size: few
CDR3 protein: CSAADLFRGNSYEQYF
CDR3 DNA: TGCAGTGCTGCCGATCTATTTCGCGGGAACTCCTACGAGCAGTACTTC

V gene: TRBV5-1
J gene: TRBJ1-6
D gene: .
clone size: medium-sized
CDR3 protein: CASSDDGISPLHF
CDR3 DNA: TGCGCCAGCAGCGATGATGGGATATCACCCCTCCACTTT

V gene: TRBV20-1
J gene: TRBJ1-5
D gene: .
clone size: many
CDR3 protein: CSASSGGHNQPQHF
CDR3 DNA: TGCAGTGCGAGCTCGGGAGGGCACAATCAGCCCCAGCATTTT

V gene: TRBV7-8
J gene: TRBJ1-2
D gene: TRBD1
clone size: many
CDR3 protein: CASSHPGQGSTGYTF
CDR3 DNA: TGTGCCAGCAGCCACCCGGGACAGGGTTCCACTGGCTACACCTTC

V gene: TRBV28
J gene: TRBJ2-7
D gene: .
clone size: many
CDR3 protein: CASSLGDYEQYF
CDR3 DNA: TGTGCCAGCAGTTTAGGAGACTACGAGCAGTACTTC

V gene: TRBV4-1
J gene: TRBJ1-4
D gene: TRBD1
clone size: many
CDR3 protein: CASSQPGTGSRVLFF
CDR3 DNA: TGCGCCAGCAGCCAACCGGGGACAGGCTCCAGGGTACTGTTTTTT